This TCR beta chain comes out of a study of blood T cell repertoires in COVID-19 (dated by TCRdb to 2020 to 2022). Looking at the study overall: The collaborator samples originated in the United States, Italy and Spain and spanned the acute and convalescent phases of COVID-19. The material from the prospective study consisted of cDNA or gDNA derived from T cells, B-cell-depleted T cells, or PBMCs. Deeply sampled blood TCRbeta repertoires from subjects exposed to, actively infected with, or recovered from COVID-19 were included in the dataset. The repertoires were released in a freely available public database intended as a resource for research on the immune response to SARS-CoV-2. Samples came from the ongoing ImmuneRACE study (first 160 participants) plus 1,254 subjects from 6 global collaborators. A de-identified subject ID, COVID-19 status, age in years and sex were almost always included in the sample metadata. Where available, HLA class I and class II types were obtained from metadata supplied by the sample provider rather than from assay-based typing.

Paper-wide results and their limitations: The amount of clinical and demographic metadata varied by source and participant and was provided uncurated.

CDR1 and CDR2 (MDHEN, SYDVKM) derive from the germline V gene. The germline ends are 15 bases apart after V is trimmed by 5 bases and J by 4 bases. The CDR3, from cysteine to phenylalanine, totals 14 residues. Only the CDR3 part of the read is kept: 42 bases, read in frame from the first base. The immunoSEQ Assay, a bias-controlled multiplex PCR, was used to amplify TCRbeta CDR3 regions from genomic DNA. The source study handled its data this way. Nucleated cell counts per sample were estimated from amplification of reference gene primers within the assay. Sequence reads were collapsed and filtered to measure the absolute abundance of every unique TCRbeta CDR3 rearrangement. For each sample, productive Simpson clonality was calculated as the square root of Simpson's diversity index across productive rearrangements. TCRdb stores this immuneACCESS table with in-frame sequences only. Part of the clones is absent; in the studies checked, under half of the shortfall reflects unresolved V genes, and no reason is known for the rest. V and J calls and clone size come straight from that table; D and trimming were deduced from the DNA. This sample comprises tens of thousands of clones, around 86% of them detected only once. The leading ten clones occupy roughly 1% of the sample.

As concerns this clone: Its antigen is still unknown. No much larger clone exists at a distance of one base, and base qualities are not known.

Each collaborating institution followed its own protocols to collect whole blood in K2EDTA tubes. For TCRbeta analysis, collaborators shipped samples in one of three forms: frozen whole blood, isolated PBMCs, or DNA extracted from either of those sample types. This sequence was found in a man aged 65 to 85 with acute or convalescent COVID-19. The sequenced sample was peripheral blood. The sequence is built from TRBV28 and TRBJ2-7; the D gene cannot be resolved reliably. The CDR3 here reads CASSRVPIRYEQYF. The bases read TGTGCCAGCAGTCGGGTCCCGATTAGGTACGAGCAGTACTTC. The full variable domain, completed from the reference TRBV28 and TRBJ2-7 proteins outside the CDR3, reads DVKVTQSSRYLVKRTGEKVFLECVQDMDHENMFWYRQDPGLGLRLIYFSYDVKMKEKGDIPEGYSVSREKKERFSLILESASTNQTSMYLCASSRVPIRYEQYFGPGTRLTVT.